One sample yielded the 24 T cell receptor beta chains listed below, sequenced in a study of blood T cell repertoires in COVID-19. Data came from immunoSEQ multiplex PCR; TCRdb stores just in-frame clones and leaves some out. The data show roughly 80,000 clones, approximately 90% seen once. The sequencing sample was made of peripheral blood. Source of these receptors: a woman older than 75 with acute or convalescent COVID-19.

The V and J genes are TRBV5-1 and TRBJ2-1; 8 bases map to TRBD1. V was clipped by 5 bases and J by 1 base; unmatched bases: 2. This CDR3 has 14 amino acids. CDR1 is SGHRS, CDR2 YFSETQ, per germline. In DNA, the CDR3 is TGCGCCAGCAGACAGGGGGGATCCTACAATGAGCAGTTCTTC. It codes for CASRQGGSYNEQFF.

The rearrangement links TRBV10-1 to TRBJ1-2, with 9 nucleotides matching TRBD1. CDR1 is WNHNN and CDR2 is SYGVQD in the germline V gene (reference sequence). The CDR3 has 15 amino acids. V dropped 3 bases and J dropped 4; count of bases not matched to a gene: 6. The CDR3 DNA follows: TGCGCCAGCAGTGAATACAGGGGGCAAATCTATGGCTACACCTTC. It encodes CASSEYRGQIYGYTF.

The J gene is TRBJ1-3, the V gene TRBV4-3; tentative D call: TRBD1 (5 bases). CDR1 is LGHNA and CDR2 is YSLEER in the germline V gene. The CDR3 consists of 15 residues. V was clipped by 1 base and J by 1 base, with 8 bases between them. The CDR3 here is CASSQASGSGNTIYF. Written as DNA, the CDR3 is TGCGCCAGCAGCCAAGCCTCAGGGTCTGGAAACACCATATATTTT.

The chain links TRBV11-2 to TRBJ1-2; D is undetermined. CDR1 is SGHAT, CDR2 FQNNGV, per germline. Between the trimmed V and J ends, which lost 6 bases and 4 bases, there was a span of 9 bases. The CDR3 extends over 12 amino acids. CDR3 nucleotides: TGTGCCAGCAGTGCGCGGGTCTATGGCTACACCTTC. This translates into CASSARVYGYTF.

This rearrangement joins TRBV19 to TRBJ1-6; tentative D call: TRBD1 (5 bases). The CDR3 spans 14 residues. With 2 bases removed from V and 10 bases from J, the gap between germline ends came to 12 bases. The V gene's germline CDR1 is LNHDA and CDR2 SQIVND (reference sequence). The CDR3 DNA reads TGTGCCAGTAGTATAAAGGGGAAGGGCTCACCCCTCCACTTT. Protein sequence: CASSIKGKGSPLHF.

The chain combines TRBV4-2 with TRBJ2-7; 9 bases fit TRBD2. With 1 base clipped from V and 5 bases from J, the junction kept 3 bases outside the gene matches. The CDR3 sequence is 14 residues long. Per germline, CDR1 LGHNA and CDR2 YNFKEQ. The chain's CDR3 is CASSQASGKNEQYF. CDR3 in DNA: TGTGCCAGCAGCCAAGCTAGCGGGAAGAACGAGCAGTACTTC.

This chain links TRBV5-1 with TRBJ1-3, with 7 bases lining up with TRBD1. CDR3 length equals 16 residues. Germline lookup yields CDR1 SGHRS and CDR2 YFSETQ. The J segment lost 2 bases and the V segment lost 0 bases, leaving 5 bases of the junction unmatched. In DNA form, the CDR3 reads TGCGCCAGCAGCTTGGGTTTTCAGGGGGCTGGAAACACCATATATTTT. Its protein product is CASSLGFQGAGNTIYF.

This chain joins TRBV9 and TRBJ1-1, with D possibly TRBD1 on 5 matching bases. Germline V CDR1 and CDR2: SGDLS, YYNGEE. The CDR3 spans 14 residues. With 0 bases removed from V and 2 bases from J, the gap between germline ends came to 8 bases. CDR3 in DNA: TGTGCCAGCAGCGTAGTAGGGGAAAACACTGAAGCTTTCTTT. Amino acid sequence: CASSVVGENTEAFF.

The CDR3 protein is CASSVAQGYTEAFF. DNA of the CDR3: TGTGCCAGCAGCGTAGCCCAGGGATACACTGAAGCTTTCTTT. The chain has TRBV9 and TRBJ1-1, with D maybe TRBD1 (5 bases). CDR3 length: 14 amino acids. Germline lookup yields CDR1 SGDLS and CDR2 YYNGEE. Trimming took 0 bases from V and 3 from J, leaving 9 bases between them.

The chain couples TRBV7-2 to TRBJ2-5; TRBD1 might be the D (5 bases). Germline V gives CDR1 SGHTA, CDR2 FQGNSA. Trimming removed 4 bases at V and 7 bases at J, with 7 bases between. CDR3 size: 11 residues. The CDR3 reads CASSSQGTQYF. The DNA of the CDR3 is TGTGCCAGCAGCTCCCAGGGGACCCAGTACTTC.

The V call is TRBV7-6, the J call TRBJ2-2; 12 bases fit TRBD2. This CDR3 contains 15 residues. Germline CDR1 reads SGHVS; CDR2 reads FNYEAQ. V shed 6 bases and J 5 bases; nucleotides not matched to a gene: 4. CDR3 sequence: CASSPTSGGTGELFF. CDR3 in DNA: TGTGCCAGCAGTCCTACTAGCGGGGGGACCGGGGAGCTGTTTTTT.

The chain has TRBV5-1 and TRBJ2-5; TRBD2 might be the D (7 bases). Germline values: CDR1 SGHRS, CDR2 YFSETQ. With 5 bases removed from V and 2 bases from J, the gap between germline ends came to 25 bases. The CDR3 length is 18 residues. This CDR3 reads CASSPRPGAAGAQETQYF. For the CDR3, the DNA is TGCGCCAGCAGTCCTCGTCCGGGGGCGGCGGGGGCTCAAGAGACCCAGTACTTC.

The rearrangement uses TRBV19 and TRBJ1-3, with 7 bases aligning to TRBD1. The CDR3 length is 15 residues. V lost 9 bases to trimming and J lost 0 bases; unmatched junction nucleotides: 8. CDR1 and CDR2 (germline): LNHDA, SQIVND (reference sequence). The CDR3 region has the DNA TGTGCCAGCCTACCGGGACAGAGCTCTGGAAACACCATATATTTT. This translates into CASLPGQSSGNTIYF. Drawing the rest from reference TRBV19 and TRBJ1-3, the complete variable domain is DGGITQSPKYLFRKEGQNVTLSCEQNLNHDAMYWYRQDPGQGLRLIYYSQIVNDFQKGDIAEGYSVSREKKESFPLTVTSAQKNPTAFYLCASLPGQSSGNTIYFGEGSWLTVV.

This chain joins TRBV23-1 and TRBJ1-1; perhaps TRBD1 as D (6 bases). TRBV23-1 counts as an open reading frame of uncertain function. V was pared by 0 bases and J by 10 bases, with 21 bases between. The CDR3 length is 16 residues. The CDR3 here is CASSQSLGPGDLVAFF. The CDR3 DNA reads as TGCGCCAGCAGTCAATCGCTAGGGCCAGGGGACCTGGTAGCTTTCTTT.

The sample holds one count of this clone. The genes are TRBV25-1 and TRBJ1-5; 8 nucleotides align to TRBD1. CDR1 and CDR2 (germline): MGHDK, SYGVNS. J was trimmed by 7 bases and V by 5 bases; bases with no gene match: 4. The CDR3 runs 13 residues. CDR3 coding DNA: TGTGCCAGCAGTCTGACAGGGGACCAGCCCCAGCATTTT. It codes for CASSLTGDQPQHF.

This sequence joins TRBV29-1 and TRBJ2-7; 10 positions match TRBD1. This CDR3 has 12 amino acids. The germline gives CDR1 SQVTM, CDR2 ANQGSEA. J was trimmed by 2 bases and V by 6 bases; bases with no gene match: 1. Here the CDR3 reads CSVTGGAYEQYF. The CDR3 DNA reads as TGCAGCGTGACAGGGGGCGCCTACGAGCAGTACTTC.

The chain uses TRBV11-2 and TRBJ1-5; 8 bases agree with TRBD1. CDR3 length equals 14 residues. CDR1 is SGHAT and CDR2 is FQNNGV in the germline V gene. Germline trimming cut 8 bases from V and 2 bases from J; bases unmatched to any gene: 5. The CDR3 sequence: CASHPGQGNQPQHF. The CDR3 region has the DNA TGTGCCAGCCACCCGGGACAGGGCAATCAGCCCCAGCATTTT.

The rearrangement joins TRBV5-1 to TRBJ1-1; D is unclear. The length of the CDR3 is 13 residues. The germline V and J ends were trimmed by 0 bases and 7 bases, with 10 bases remaining between them. Germline values: CDR1 SGHRS, CDR2 YFSETQ. The CDR3 reads CASSLDRGYEAFF. In DNA, the CDR3 is TGCGCCAGCAGCTTGGATCGGGGATATGAAGCTTTCTTT.

This chain links TRBV5-1 with TRBJ2-3, with TRBD1 matching over 7 bases. Trimming took 4 bases from V and 0 from J; bases not matched to a gene: 5. The CDR3 is made up of 15 amino acids. Germline V gene data show CDR1 as SGHRS and CDR2 as YFSETQ. The CDR3: CASSRTGESTDTQYF. CDR3 in DNA: TGCGCCAGCAGCCGAACAGGGGAAAGCACAGATACGCAGTATTTT.

The rearrangement links TRBV27 to TRBJ1-6; the D is unclear. The CDR3 runs 17 residues. Deletions cut 3 bases from V and 0 bases from J, with 12 bases between. Germline values: CDR1 MNHEY, CDR2 SMNVEV (reference sequence). DNA of the CDR3: TGTGCCAGCAGTTTGAGGGTTCGGGGCTCCTATAATTCACCCCTCCACTTT. Translated: CASSLRVRGSYNSPLHF.

The rearrangement links TRBV7-2 to TRBJ1-3, with 10 nucleotides matching TRBD1. CDR3 length: 17 amino acids. Germline loops: CDR1 SGHTA, CDR2 FQGNSA. V lost 4 bases to trimming and J lost 0 bases; unmatched junction nucleotides: 6. CDR3 nucleotide sequence: TGTGCCAGCAGCTCTGACAGGGGGCCATCCTCTGGAAACACCATATATTTT. The encoded protein is CASSSDRGPSSGNTIYF.

The chain links TRBV3-1 (or the pseudogene TRBV3-2) to TRBJ2-3; 9 bases are shared with TRBD2. V dropped 0 bases and J dropped 4; count of bases not matched to a gene: 8. Germline loops: CDR1 LGHDT, CDR2 YNNKEL (reference sequence). The CDR3 runs to 17 residues. The DNA for the CDR3 is TGTGCCAGCAGCCAAGATCGGCGGGGGGGCCTGGCAGATACGCAGTATTTT. Amino acids: CASSQDRRGGLADTQYF.

The chain couples TRBV5-1 to TRBJ2-1, with a possible D match to TRBD2 (6 bases). V was clipped by 0 bases and J by 10 bases, with 11 bases between them. The CDR3 has 13 amino acids. Per germline, CDR1 SGHRS and CDR2 YFSETQ. The CDR3: CASSLAPRGEQFF. The DNA for the CDR3 is TGCGCCAGCAGCTTGGCCCCCCGGGGGGAGCAGTTCTTC.

The table lists this clone with a count of one. The chain combines TRBV12-3 or TRBV12-4 with TRBJ1-4, with D unclear. The CDR3 is 13 residues long. The V end was cut by 6 bases, the J end by 4 bases, with 9 bases between. The CDR3 sequence is CASRRRVNEKLFF. Written as DNA, the CDR3 is TGTGCCAGCAGGAGACGGGTTAATGAAAAACTGTTTTTT.